Below, 9 T cell receptor beta chains from the same sample are listed, as sequenced in a study of shared clonotypes between healthy human individuals. TCRdb keeps only in-frame clones here, not all; method: immunoSEQ multiplex PCR. Among around 1.1 million clones listed, about 80% were seen once. The sample taken for sequencing was memory CD4+ T cells from PBMCs. Sample subset: CD45RA-negative fraction. These receptors came from a man younger than 35 in good health. Some clones in this sample may be carry-over from other donors' samples.

The chain has TRBV5-5 and TRBJ1-2; D gene uncertain. Per the germline V gene, CDR1 is SGHKS and CDR2 is YYEKEE (reference sequence). Deletions cut 0 bases from V and 7 bases from J, with 7 bases between. The CDR3 runs to 12 residues. The DNA for the CDR3 is TGTGCCAGCAGCTTGGGTAGGGCTGGCTACACCTTC. Protein sequence: CASSLGRAGYTF.

The chain joins TRBV28 to TRBJ1-2; 9 positions match TRBD1. The CDR3 runs to 14 residues. Germline CDR1 is MDHEN and CDR2 is SYDVKM. V shed 5 bases and J 9 bases; nucleotides not matched to a gene: 10. The CDR3 sequence: CASSLPGQGKSYTF. As DNA, the CDR3 is TGTGCCAGCAGTCTTCCGGGACAGGGAAAGAGCTACACCTTC.

V usage is TRBV18 and J usage is TRBJ1-4; 8 bases map to TRBD1. CDR3 length: 19 amino acids. The germline V gene has CDR1 KGHSH and CDR2 LQKENI. V lost 4 bases to trimming and J lost 3 bases; unmatched junction nucleotides: 16. This chain's CDR3 is CASSLLGGTGNGANEKLFF. The DNA for the CDR3 is TGTGCCAGCTCACTCCTAGGTGGGACAGGAAATGGCGCTAATGAAAAACTGTTTTTT.

The chain combines TRBV28 with TRBJ1-2, with TRBD1 as a possible D gene (5 bases). CDR1 is MDHEN and CDR2 is SYDVKM in the germline V gene. Trimming removed 2 bases from V and 7 bases from J, with 17 bases in between. The length of the CDR3 is 15 residues. This CDR3 reads CASSLATVPLRGYTF. CDR3 DNA: TGTGCCAGCAGTTTAGCGACAGTCCCCCTTCGTGGCTACACCTTC.

This chain links TRBV2 with TRBJ1-2; TRBD1 matches at 10 bases. Germline V gene sequence: CDR1 SNHLY, CDR2 FYNNEI. Trimming cost V 3 bases and J 7 bases; bases outside gene matches: 17. The CDR3 has 18 amino acids. The CDR3 region has the DNA TGTGCCAGCAGTGAGGCGGCCGGGACAGGGGAACGAGGGGGTGGCTACACCTTC. Amino acids: CASSEAAGTGERGGGYTF. The full variable domain, in which reference TRBV2 and TRBJ1-2 provide the parts outside the CDR3, is EPEVTQTPSHQVTQMGQEVILRCVPISNHLYFYWYRQILGQKVEFLVSFYNNEISEKSEIFDDQFSVERPDGSNFTLKIRSTKLEDSAMYFCASSEAAGTGERGGGYTFGSGTRLTVV.

This chain joins TRBV28 and TRBJ2-7; D gene ambiguous. Deletions cut 6 bases from V and 0 bases from J, with 15 bases between. This CDR3 has 15 residues. Germline V gene lookup returns CDR1 MDHEN and CDR2 SYDVKM. CDR3 region: CASSLFRRTSYEQYF. CDR3 in DNA: TGTGCCAGCAGCCTCTTCCGGCGTACCTCCTACGAGCAGTACTTC.

In this sample, this clone turned up many times. The CDR3 loop is CASSLNSDQPQHF. The CDR3 DNA reads as TGCGCCAGCAGCTTGAACTCCGATCAGCCCCAGCATTTT. This chain uses TRBV5-1 with TRBJ1-5; D is unresolved. The CDR3 sequence is 13 residues long. V was clipped by 1 base and J by 5 bases, with 7 bases between them. Germline V lookup: CDR1 SGHRS, CDR2 YFSETQ.

This sequence joins TRBV28 and TRBJ2-7; no clear D. The CDR3 sequence is 12 residues long. CDR1 and CDR2 (germline): MDHEN, SYDVKM. Trimming removed 5 bases at V and 2 bases at J, with 7 bases between. CDR3 coding DNA: TGTGCCAGCAGTCAGTCCCCCTACGAGCAGTACTTC. Encoded protein: CASSQSPYEQYF. The whole variable domain, filled in from reference TRBV28 and TRBJ2-7, reads DVKVTQSSRYLVKRTGEKVFLECVQDMDHENMFWYRQDPGLGLRLIYFSYDVKMKEKGDIPEGYSVSREKKERFSLILESASTNQTSMYLCASSQSPYEQYFGPGTRLTVT.

The chain has TRBV27 and TRBJ1-3, with D tentatively TRBD1 (5 bases). V dropped 2 bases and J dropped 4 bases, with 9 bases sitting between them. This CDR3 is 14 amino acids long. Germline values: CDR1 MNHEY, CDR2 SMNVEV (reference sequence). The CDR3 DNA reads as TGTGCCAGCAGTTTAGAGGGGCAGGGAAACACCATATATTTT. Translation gives CASSLEGQGNTIYF.